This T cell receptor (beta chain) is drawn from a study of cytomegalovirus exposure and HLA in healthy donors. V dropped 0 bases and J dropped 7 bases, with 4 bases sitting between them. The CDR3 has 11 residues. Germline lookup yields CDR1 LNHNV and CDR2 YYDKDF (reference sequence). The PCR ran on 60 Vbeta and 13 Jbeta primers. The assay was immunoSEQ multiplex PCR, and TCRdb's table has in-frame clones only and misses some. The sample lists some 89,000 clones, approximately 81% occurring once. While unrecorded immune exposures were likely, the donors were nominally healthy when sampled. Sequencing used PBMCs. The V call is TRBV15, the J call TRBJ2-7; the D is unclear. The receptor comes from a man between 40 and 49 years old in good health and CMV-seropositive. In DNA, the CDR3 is TGTGCCACCAGCAGAGATTCGGAGCAGTACTTC. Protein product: CATSRDSEQYF.